These 12 T cell receptor beta chains were all obtained from the same sample, sequenced in a study of cytomegalovirus exposure and HLA in healthy donors. This table comes from immunoSEQ multiplex PCR, and its TCRdb copy is limited to in-frame clones, with some not included. The sample lists approximately 300,000 clones; about nine tenths were seen once. Material for sequencing was PBMCs. These receptors were collected from a woman in her thirties in good health and CMV-seropositive.

A word on this clone: Within the sample, other DNA sequences also encode this same CDR3. V usage is TRBV9 and J usage is TRBJ1-3; a weak D match, TRBD1 (5 bases). The germline V gene has CDR1 SGDLS and CDR2 YYNGEE. The ends were cut back, 2 bases at V and 10 bases at J, with 16 bases in the middle. CDR3 length: 14 amino acids. CDR3 nucleotides: TGTGCCAGCAGCGTGGGGTCCTCAGGGAATACCATATATTTT. Protein product: CASSVGSSGNTIYF.

The rearrangement links TRBV2 to TRBJ1-4; 7 bases agree with TRBD1. The CDR3 runs to 15 residues. V trimming: 10 bases; J trimming: 8 bases; junction bases outside the gene matches: 16. Germline V gene lookup returns CDR1 SNHLY and CDR2 FYNNEI. DNA for the CDR3: TGTGCCACCCGGGGGGGAGGAACAGGGGAGGAAAAACTGTTTTTT. It specifies CATRGGGTGEEKLFF. Variable domain in full (rest from reference TRBV2 and TRBJ1-4): EPEVTQTPSHQVTQMGQEVILRCVPISNHLYFYWYRQILGQKVEFLVSFYNNEISEKSEIFDDQFSVERPDGSNFTLKIRSTKLEDSAMYFCATRGGGTGEEKLFFGSGTQLSVL.

This chain connects TRBV6-1 to TRBJ2-3; possibly TRBD1 for D (5 bases). The V and J ends lost 8 bases and 4 bases respectively, with 10 bases between them. This CDR3 has 12 amino acids. CDR1 and CDR2 from the germline V gene are MNHNS and SASEGT. CDR3 in amino acids: CASGWGPDTQYF. Here the CDR3 DNA reads TGTGCCAGCGGGTGGGGCCCAGATACGCAGTATTTT.

The chain recombines TRBV2 with TRBJ2-6; no definite D call. Germline V gene data show CDR1 as SNHLY and CDR2 as FYNNEI. V was shortened by 4 bases and J by 0 bases, with 13 bases between the two germline ends. The CDR3 sequence is 17 residues long. The CDR3 loop is CASSGRGESSGANVLTF. CDR3 bases: TGTGCCAGCAGTGGTAGAGGAGAGAGCTCTGGGGCCAACGTCCTGACTTTC.

The rearrangement links TRBV30 to TRBJ1-2; D may be TRBD1 (5 bases). Trimming shortened V by 4 bases and J by 8 bases, and 17 bases separated the two germline ends. From germline, CDR1 is GTSNPN and CDR2 SVGIG (reference sequence). The CDR3 extends over 13 amino acids. The CDR3, as DNA: TGTGCCTGGAATGTAGACAGTCAGAGCGGCTACACCTTC. It encodes CAWNVDSQSGYTF.

V and J are TRBV9 and TRBJ2-3, with D possibly TRBD2 on 5 matching bases. CDR3 length: 14 residues. The germline V and J ends were trimmed by 5 bases and 5 bases, with 15 bases remaining between them. CDR1 and CDR2 (germline): SGDLS, YYNGEE. The CDR3 nucleotides read TGTGCCAGCAGTGACTACCTTGAGGGAGATACGCAGTATTTT. Translating gives CASSDYLEGDTQYF.

This sequence joins TRBV11-3 and TRBJ2-4, with TRBD1 matching over 9 bases. Germline CDR1 and CDR2: SGHNT and YENEEA. V lost 5 bases and J lost 3; bases outside the gene matches: 8. The CDR3 has 16 amino acids. The CDR3 protein is CASSAGQGRNKNIQYF. In DNA, the CDR3 is TGTGCCAGCAGCGCGGGACAGGGAAGGAACAAAAACATTCAGTACTTC. The full variable domain, its missing parts supplied by reference TRBV11-3 and TRBJ2-4, is EAGVVQSPRYKIIEKKQPVAFWCNPISGHNTLYWYLQNLGQGPELLIRYENEEAVDDSQLPKDRFSAERLKGVDSTLKIQPAELGDSAVYLCASSAGQGRNKNIQYFGAGTRLSVL.

V is TRBV5-4 and J is TRBJ2-7; a weak D match, TRBD2 (6 bases). The CDR3 contains 16 residues. From germline, CDR1 is SGHNT and CDR2 YYREEE (reference sequence). Deletions cut 1 base from V and 6 bases from J, with 20 bases between. CDR3 sequence reads: CASSLPFGGVRGEQYF. CDR3 sequence (DNA): TGTGCCAGCAGCTTGCCGTTCGGAGGGGTTAGGGGCGAGCAGTACTTC.

The CDR3 DNA reads TGCGCCAGCAGCCGAGGGGAGGGGGGGTACAATGAGCAGTTCTTC. This translates into CASSRGEGGYNEQFF. J is TRBJ2-1 and V is TRBV4-1, with a possible D match to TRBD2 (7 bases). The CDR3 loop spans 15 amino acids. Germline V gives CDR1 MGHRA, CDR2 YSYEKL. Trimming stripped 4 bases from V and 4 bases from J, with 14 bases between.

The V call is TRBV5-4, the J call TRBJ2-5, with D maybe TRBD2 (6 bases). Germline V gene data show CDR1 as SGHNT and CDR2 as YYREEE (reference sequence). Trimming pared 0 bases from V and 1 base from J, leaving 10 bases between. The CDR3 has 15 amino acids. The CDR3 sequence is CASSLDTGAQETQYF. The CDR3 DNA sequence: TGTGCCAGCAGCTTGGATACGGGAGCCCAAGAGACCCAGTACTTC.

The chain combines TRBV5-4 with TRBJ2-7; weak D call: TRBD1 (5 bases). The CDR3 has 14 residues. Germline V CDR1 and CDR2: SGHNT, YYREEE (reference sequence). V lost 0 bases to trimming and J lost 5 bases, with 12 bases between them. The CDR3, as DNA: TGTGCCAGCAGCTTGGCCGTGGGGCCCCACGAGCAGTACTTC. It specifies CASSLAVGPHEQYF.

The V and J genes are TRBV4-1 and TRBJ2-1; 7 bases are shared with TRBD1. The CDR3 spans 15 residues. V lost 1 base to trimming and J lost 3 bases; unmatched junction nucleotides: 3. The V gene's germline CDR1 is MGHRA and CDR2 YSYEKL. The CDR3 DNA reads as TGCGCCAGCAGCCAAGTCACAGGGGACTACAATGAGCAGTTCTTC. Its protein product is CASSQVTGDYNEQFF.